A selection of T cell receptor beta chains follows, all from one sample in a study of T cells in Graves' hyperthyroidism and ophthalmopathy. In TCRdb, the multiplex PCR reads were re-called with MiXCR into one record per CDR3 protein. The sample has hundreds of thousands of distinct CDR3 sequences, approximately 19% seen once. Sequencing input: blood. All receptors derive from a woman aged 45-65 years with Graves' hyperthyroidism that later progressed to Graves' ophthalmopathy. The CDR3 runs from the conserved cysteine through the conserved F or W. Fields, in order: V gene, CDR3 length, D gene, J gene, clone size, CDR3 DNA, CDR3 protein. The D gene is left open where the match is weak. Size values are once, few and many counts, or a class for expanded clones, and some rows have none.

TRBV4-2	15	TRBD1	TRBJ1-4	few	TGTGCCAGCAGCCAAAATACAGGGGCTAATGAAAAACTGTTTTTT	CASSQNTGANEKLFF
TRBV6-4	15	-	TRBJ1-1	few	TGTGCCAGCAGTGACTCTGGAGGACTGAACACTGAAGCTTTCTTT	CASSDSGGLNTEAFF
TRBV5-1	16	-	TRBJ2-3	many	TGCGCCAGCAGCTTGGCCGGACAGCCGTCCACAGATACGCAGTATTTT	CASSLAGQPSTDTQYF
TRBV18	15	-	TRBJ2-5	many	TGTGCCAGCTCACCCCGAGTCTCGAAAGAAGAGACCCAGTACTTC	CASSPRVSKEETQYF
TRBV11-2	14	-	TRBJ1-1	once	TGTGCCAGCAGCTTAGCGGGGGCTAGCCGTGGGACTTTCTTT	CASSLAGASRGTFF
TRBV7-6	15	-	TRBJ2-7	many	TGTGCCAGCAGCTCCTCAGGGGAGGACTCCTACGAGCAGTACTTC	CASSSSGEDSYEQYF
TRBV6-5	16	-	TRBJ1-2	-	TGTGCCAGCAGTTACTCCCCGTTGGGGCCACAGGATGGCTACACCTTC	CASSYSPLGPQDGYTF
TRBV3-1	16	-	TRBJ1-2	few	TGTGCCAGCAGCCAAGACCCATCCTCACACAGGGACGGCTACACCTTC	CASSQDPSSHRDGYTF
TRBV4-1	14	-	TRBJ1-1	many	TGCGCCAGCAGCCCGGCCAGGGCTAGTACTGAAGCTTTCTTT	CASSPARASTEAFF
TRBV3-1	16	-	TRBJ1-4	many	TGTGCCAGCAGCCAAGGGGGGGGCCTTGGTAATGAAAAACTGTTTTTT	CASSQGGGLGNEKLFF
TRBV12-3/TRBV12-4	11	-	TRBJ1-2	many	TGTGCCAGCAGTTTAAGGGGCGGCTACACCTTC	CASSLRGGYTF
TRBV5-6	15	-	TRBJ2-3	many	TGTGCCAGCAGCTTGGCCGGGGAACTCACAGATACGCAGTATTTT	CASSLAGELTDTQYF
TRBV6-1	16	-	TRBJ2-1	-	TGTGCCAGCTCGGGGTCGGGGACACCAACTAACAATGAGCAGTTCTTC	CASSGSGTPTNNEQFF
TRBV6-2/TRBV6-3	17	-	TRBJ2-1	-	TGTGCCAGCAGTTACCCGCCAGCGGATGTATCCTACAATGAGCAGTTCTTC	CASSYPPADVSYNEQFF
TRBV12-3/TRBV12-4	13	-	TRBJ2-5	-	TGTGCCAGCAGTGCCTCATTCCGAGAGACCCAGTACTTC	CASSASFRETQYF
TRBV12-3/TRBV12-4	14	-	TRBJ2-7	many	TGTGCCAGCAGTTTGAGTCTCCGGGACTACGAGCAGTACTTC	CASSLSLRDYEQYF
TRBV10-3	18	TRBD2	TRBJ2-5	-	TGTGCCATCTCCGGGACTAGCGGGGGGGATCCCGGGCAAGAGACCCAGTACTTC	CAISGTSGGDPGQETQYF
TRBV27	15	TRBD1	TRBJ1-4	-	TGTGCCAGCAGACGGACAGGGGGCCCGAATGAAAAACTGTTTTTT	CASRRTGGPNEKLFF
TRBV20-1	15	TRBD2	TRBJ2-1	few	TGCAGTGCTAGAGAGGCGGGGGGGGCTTACAATGAGCAGTTCTTC	CSAREAGGAYNEQFF
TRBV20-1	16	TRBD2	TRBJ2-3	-	TGCAGTGCTAGAGATCTCTTCGCGGGGGGGCCAGATACGCAGTATTTT	CSARDLFAGGPDTQYF
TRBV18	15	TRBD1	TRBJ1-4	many	TGTGCCAGCTCACCGCGACAGGGCTTACGGGAAAAACTGTTTTTT	CASSPRQGLREKLFF
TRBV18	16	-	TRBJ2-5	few	TGTGCCAGCTCCCCAGGGACACTCAACTACCAAGAGACCCAGTACTTC	CASSPGTLNYQETQYF
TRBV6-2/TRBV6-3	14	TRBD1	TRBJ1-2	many	TGTGCCAGCAGTATACGGGACAGCGGCTATGGCTACACCTTC	CASSIRDSGYGYTF
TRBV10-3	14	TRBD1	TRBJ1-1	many	TGTGCCACCCTGCCCCCAGGGGGCCTTTCTGAAGCTTTCTTT	CATLPPGGLSEAFF
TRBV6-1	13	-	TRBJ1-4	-	TGTGCCAGCATGGGGGGCCCTGCTGAAAAACTGTTTTTT	CASMGGPAEKLFF
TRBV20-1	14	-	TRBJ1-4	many	TGCAGTGCTAGTCCGGGGGCAACTAATGAAAAACTGTTTTTT	CSASPGATNEKLFF
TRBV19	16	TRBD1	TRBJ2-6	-	TGTGCCAGTAGTGCCGGGACAGGCGGTGGCGACAGCGTCCTGACTTTC	CASSAGTGGGDSVLTF
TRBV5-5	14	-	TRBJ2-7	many	TGTGCCAGCAGCTTTGGAGGGGCCCTCTACGAGCAGTACTTC	CASSFGGALYEQYF
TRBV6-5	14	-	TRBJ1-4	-	TGTGCCAGCAGTTTATACGCAACTAATGAAAAACTGTTTTTT	CASSLYATNEKLFF
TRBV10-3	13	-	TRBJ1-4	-	TGTGCCACTCGGTCCTCAACTAATGAAAAACTGTTTTTT	CATRSSTNEKLFF
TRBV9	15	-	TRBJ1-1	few	TGTGCCAGCAGCGTAGAGGTGGGGCTCGACACTGAAGCTTTCTTT	CASSVEVGLDTEAFF
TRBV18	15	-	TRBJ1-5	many	TGTGCCAGCTCAGGTGAATTGGAGAGCAATCAGCCCCAGCATTTT	CASSGELESNQPQHF
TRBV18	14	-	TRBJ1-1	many	TGTGCCAGCTCATCCACAGGGTTGAGCACTGAAGCTTTCTTT	CASSSTGLSTEAFF
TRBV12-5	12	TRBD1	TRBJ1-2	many	TGTGCTAGTGGTTACGACAGGGTTGGCTACACCTTC	CASGYDRVGYTF
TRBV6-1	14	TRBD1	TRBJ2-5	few	TGTGCCAGCAGTGAGAGGGGGCGTTTGGGGACCCAGTACTTC	CASSERGRLGTQYF
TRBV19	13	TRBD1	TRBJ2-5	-	TGTGCCAGTAGTGTCGACAGGGAAGAGACCCAGTACTTC	CASSVDREETQYF
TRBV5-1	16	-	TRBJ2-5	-	TGCGCCAGCAGCAGGGAGGACAGAGGGGTGAAAGAGACCCAGTACTTC	CASSREDRGVKETQYF
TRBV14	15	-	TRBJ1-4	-	TGTGCCAGCAGCCCTGTCGGGACACCGAATGAAAAACTGTTTTTT	CASSPVGTPNEKLFF
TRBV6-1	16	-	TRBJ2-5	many	TGTGCCAGCAGTGAATTAACAGGGAATATCCAAGAGACCCAGTACTTC	CASSELTGNIQETQYF
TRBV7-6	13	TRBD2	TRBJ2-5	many	TGTGCCAGCAGCTTAGGGGAGGGAGAGACCCAGTACTTC	CASSLGEGETQYF
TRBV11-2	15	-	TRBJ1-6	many	TGTGCCAGCAGCGAATACAGGGAAGGCCTTTCACCCCTCCACTTT	CASSEYREGLSPLHF
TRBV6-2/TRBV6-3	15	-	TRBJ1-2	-	TGTGCCAGCAGTCGAACCGGGACTTCTAACTATGGCTACACCTTC	CASSRTGTSNYGYTF
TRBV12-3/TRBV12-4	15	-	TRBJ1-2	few	TGTGCCAGCAGTTCCCGTGGAGGGGGTACGTGGGGCTACACCTTC	CASSSRGGGTWGYTF
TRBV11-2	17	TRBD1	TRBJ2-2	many	TGTGCCAGCAGCTTAGCTCCAGGACAGGGGAACACCGGGGAGCTGTTTTTT	CASSLAPGQGNTGELFF
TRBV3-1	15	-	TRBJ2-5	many	TGTGCCAGCAGCCCAGCCCACTCCAGAAAAGAGACCCAGTACTTC	CASSPAHSRKETQYF
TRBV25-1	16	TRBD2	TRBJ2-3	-	TGTGCCAGCAACGCCCGTCTAGCGGGGGGGCTCGATACGCAGTATTTT	CASNARLAGGLDTQYF
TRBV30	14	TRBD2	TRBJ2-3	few	TGTGCCTGGAGTAACGGGGGGGCGACAGATACGCAGTATTTT	CAWSNGGATDTQYF
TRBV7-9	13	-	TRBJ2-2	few	TGTGCCAGCAGCTTACGTGTTTCCGGGGAGCTGTTTTTT	CASSLRVSGELFF
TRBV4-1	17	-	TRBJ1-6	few	TGCGCCAGCAGCCAAGAGCCTGAGACCTTCGGAGATTCACCCCTCCACTTT	CASSQEPETFGDSPLHF
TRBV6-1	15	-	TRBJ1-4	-	TGTGCCAGCAGAAAGGGGCCGGGATGGGATGAAAAACTGTTTTTT	CASRKGPGWDEKLFF
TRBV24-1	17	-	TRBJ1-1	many	TGTGCCACCAGTGATTGCCTGACCCACGACATGAACACTGAAGCTTTCTTT	CATSDCLTHDMNTEAFF
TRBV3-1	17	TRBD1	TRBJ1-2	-	TGTGCCAGCAGCCAAGATATGACAGGGGCCGAGAGCTATGGCTACACCTTC	CASSQDMTGAESYGYTF
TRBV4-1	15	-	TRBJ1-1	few	TGCGCCAGCAGCGGGGCCCCCCAATGGGACACTGAAGCTTTCTTT	CASSGAPQWDTEAFF
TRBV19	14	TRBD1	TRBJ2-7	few	TGTGCCAGTAGTCCGGGACAGGGGATGTACGAGCAGTACTTC	CASSPGQGMYEQYF
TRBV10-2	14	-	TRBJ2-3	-	TGCGCCAGCTCCGACTCAGCGGCACAAGATACGCAGTATTTT	CASSDSAAQDTQYF
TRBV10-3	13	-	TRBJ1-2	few	TGTGCCATCAGTGATCAGGGAAACTATGGCTACACCTTC	CAISDQGNYGYTF
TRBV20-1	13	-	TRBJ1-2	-	TGCAGTGCTAGTGAGGGTCAGGGTAGCGGCTACACCTTC	CSASEGQGSGYTF
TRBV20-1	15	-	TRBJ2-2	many	TGCAGTGCTAGAGGCTACACGGCGAACACCGGGGAGCTGTTTTTT	CSARGYTANTGELFF
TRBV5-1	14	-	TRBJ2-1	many	TGCGCCAGCAGCTTGGGCGGAGACTACAATGAGCAGTTCTTC	CASSLGGDYNEQFF